This T cell receptor (beta chain) was captured by sequencing in a study of blood T cells in healthy people across ages (dated by TCRdb to 2013 to 2016). Notes on the research overall: Template switching captured roughly one uniquely barcoded TCR beta cDNA molecule per two T cells in model experiments. Using the same blood draw, the study looked at two additional independent replicas of 1 million unique cDNA reads for two donors, one aged 18 to 29 and the other aged 80 or older. Four age groups were formed from the donors: young (average roughly 15 years), middle-aged (approximately 39), aged (over 55) and long-lived (more than 75). Age-related changes in TCR beta repertoire diversity were measured in the study by deep sequencing normalized with unique cDNA molecular identifiers. Donors of different ages were randomly distributed across sequencing lanes to avoid experimental bias. The study at large found these results: Because the CMV infection status of the donors was unknown, age-related changes in expanded clonotypes may potentially have been confounded. Total diversity estimates from one million sequenced T cells were considered lower bounds and underestimates. As age increased, observed TCR beta diversity per million T cells dropped in a roughly linear way, and a significant reduction was already evident by age about 36. The long-lived group showed more naive CD4+ T cells, fewer expanded clones and increased TCR diversity than the aged group, suggesting age selection. There was a strong correlation between observed TCR beta diversity and the percentage of naive T cells measured by flow cytometry. Bulk unsorted PBMC profiling prevented conclusive comparison of naive and antigen-experienced compartments.

Donors were under 40 systemically healthy Caucasian individuals from Russia aged roughly 6 to 90 years. Around 10 milliliters of peripheral blood were collected from each donor into EDTA-treated Vacutainer tubes. PBMCs were isolated by Ficoll-Paque density-gradient centrifugation, with at least 6.5 million obtained per sample. Total RNA, at least 5.5 micrograms per sample, was extracted from PBMCs with Trizol reagent. Naive CD45RAhigh/CD27high T cell percentages were measured by flow cytometry on a PBMC aliquot from every donor. Only a few counts were recorded for this clonotype. Its antigen remains unidentified. No base qualities exist here, and no much larger clone lies one base off it. Receptors were amplified or captured by 5' RACE. Sequencer: Illumina HiSeq 2500. A second about 7 to 12 cycle PCR used a sample-barcoded 5' primer and a J-beta primer mix. A template-switch 5' adaptor carrying 12 random nucleotides introduced a unique molecular identifier onto each TCR beta cDNA molecule. At least 2.5 million CDR3-containing paired-end reads were obtained from each sample. All of the RNA was converted into first-strand cDNA using the Mint cDNA synthesis kit, with a TRBC-specific oligonucleotide serving as the primer. After uracil-DNA glycosylase treatment, a first 18-cycle PCR used universal primers M1SS and BC2_uni_R on all cDNA. The paper's data handling went like this. Normalization of each sample was performed by random selection of 1 million high-quality reads, each carrying a distinct molecular identifier. Instead of being binned into consensus sequences, reads that shared molecular identifiers were thrown out. MiTCR, run with a Q25 quality threshold and the strictest error-elimination algorithm, handled CDR3 identification, clonotype clustering and error correction. A nonparametric unseen species model with Euler transformation was used to estimate a lower bound on total TCR beta diversity. TCRdb reran the public reads through fastp at Q25 and MiXCR, keeping productive beta chains. Duplicate CDR3 protein sequences are folded into a single record with the most common DNA and genes. The V and J calls and clone size are TCRdb's, not the authors'. A total of about 730,000 distinct CDR3 sequences appear in this sample, 43% of them only once. The top ten constitute more than 20% of the sample.

The CDR3 contains 14 residues, cysteine and phenylalanine counted. Kept here is only the CDR3 DNA, which spans 42 bases and is read in frame from base 1. In the germline V gene, CDR1 corresponds to SGHRS and CDR2 to YFSETQ. V loses 1 base of germline sequence and J loses 5 bases, and the interval between the two ends is 11 bases. The TCR sequence derives from an older woman in good health. The rearrangement joined TRBV5-1 to TRBJ2-3; the D gene is perhaps TRBD1, from 6 matching bases. Sequencing was carried out using blood. The DNA sequence is as follows: TGCGCCAGCAGCTTGACAGGGTTAAGAGATACGCAGTATTTT. It translates to CASSLTGLRDTQYF.